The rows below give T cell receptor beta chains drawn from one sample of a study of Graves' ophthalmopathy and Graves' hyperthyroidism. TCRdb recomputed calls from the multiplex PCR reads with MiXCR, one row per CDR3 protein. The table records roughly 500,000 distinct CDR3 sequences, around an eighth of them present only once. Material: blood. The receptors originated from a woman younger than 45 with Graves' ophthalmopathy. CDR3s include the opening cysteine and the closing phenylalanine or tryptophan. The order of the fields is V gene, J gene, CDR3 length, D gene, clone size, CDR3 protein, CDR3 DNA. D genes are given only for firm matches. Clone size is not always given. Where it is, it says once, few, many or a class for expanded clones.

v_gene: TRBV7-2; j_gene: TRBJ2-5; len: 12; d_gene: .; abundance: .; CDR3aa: CASSLYTETQYF; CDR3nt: TGTGCCAGCAGCTTATACACAGAGACCCAGTACTTC
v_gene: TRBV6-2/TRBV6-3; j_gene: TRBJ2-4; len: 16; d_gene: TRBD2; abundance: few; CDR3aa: CASSYGTSGGKNIQYF; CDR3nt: TGTGCCAGCAGTTACGGGACTAGCGGGGGTAAAAACATTCAGTACTTC
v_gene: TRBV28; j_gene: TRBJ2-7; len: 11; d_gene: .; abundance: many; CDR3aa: CASSDPTKQYF; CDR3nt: TGTGCCAGCAGCGACCCTACCAAACAGTACTTC
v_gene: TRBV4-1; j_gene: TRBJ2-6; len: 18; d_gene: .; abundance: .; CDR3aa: CASSQGARVDSGANVLTF; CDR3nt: TGCGCCAGCAGCCAAGGGGCCAGGGTGGATTCTGGGGCCAACGTCCTGACTTTC
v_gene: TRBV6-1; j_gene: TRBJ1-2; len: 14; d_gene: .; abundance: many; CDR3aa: CASIPLGRGGGYTF; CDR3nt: TGTGCCAGCATCCCACTCGGCAGGGGTGGTGGCTACACCTTC
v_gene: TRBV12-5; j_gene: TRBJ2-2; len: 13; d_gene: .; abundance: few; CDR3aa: CASGNLNTGELFF; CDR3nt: TGTGCTAGTGGCAATCTCAACACCGGGGAGCTGTTTTTT
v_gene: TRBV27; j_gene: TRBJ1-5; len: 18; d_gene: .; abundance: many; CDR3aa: CASSLYRRVQDSNQPQHF; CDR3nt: TGTGCCAGCAGTTTATACCGTCGGGTGCAGGACAGCAATCAGCCCCAGCATTTT
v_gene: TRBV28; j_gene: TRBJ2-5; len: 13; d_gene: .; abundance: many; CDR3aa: CASMGLTQETQYF; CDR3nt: TGTGCCAGCATGGGACTCACTCAAGAGACCCAGTACTTC
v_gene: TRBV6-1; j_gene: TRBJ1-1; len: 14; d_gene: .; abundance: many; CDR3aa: CASGRDGMNTEAFF; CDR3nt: TGTGCCAGCGGACGGGACGGAATGAACACTGAAGCTTTCTTT
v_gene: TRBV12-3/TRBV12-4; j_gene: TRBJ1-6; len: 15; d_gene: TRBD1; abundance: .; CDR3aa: CASSPSGTGVSPLHF; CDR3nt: TGTGCCAGCAGCCCCTCAGGGACAGGGGTTTCACCCCTCCACTTT
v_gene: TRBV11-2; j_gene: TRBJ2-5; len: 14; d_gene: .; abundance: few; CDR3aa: CASSSVRTGETQYF; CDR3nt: TGTGCCAGCAGCTCAGTCCGGACGGGAGAGACCCAGTACTTC
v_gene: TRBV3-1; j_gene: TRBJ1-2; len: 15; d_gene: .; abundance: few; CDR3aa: CASSQVAQADGSYTF; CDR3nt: TGTGCCAGCAGCCAAGTAGCACAGGCAGACGGCAGCTACACCTTC
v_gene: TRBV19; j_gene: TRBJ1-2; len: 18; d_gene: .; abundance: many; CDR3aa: CASSPGLGRSLSNYGYTF; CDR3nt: TGTGCCAGTAGTCCAGGACTGGGCCGGTCCCTCTCTAACTATGGCTACACCTTC
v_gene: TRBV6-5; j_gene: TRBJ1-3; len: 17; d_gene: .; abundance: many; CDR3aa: CASSYSWGRRSGNTIYF; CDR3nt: TGTGCCAGCAGTTACTCTTGGGGACGGCGCAGTGGAAACACCATATATTTT
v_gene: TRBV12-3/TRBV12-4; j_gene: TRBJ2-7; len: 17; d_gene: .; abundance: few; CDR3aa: CASSLNPFKILSYEQYF; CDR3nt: TGTGCCAGCAGTTTAAACCCTTTTAAGATCCTCTCCTACGAGCAGTACTTC
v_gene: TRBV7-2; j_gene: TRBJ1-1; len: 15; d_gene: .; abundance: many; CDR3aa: CASSLVVSLNTEAFF; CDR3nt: TGTGCCAGCAGCTTAGTCGTGAGTCTGAACACTGAAGCTTTCTTT
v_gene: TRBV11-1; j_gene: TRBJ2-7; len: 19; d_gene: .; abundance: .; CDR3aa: CASSLARVKQGIFSYEQYF; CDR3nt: TGTGCCAGCAGCTTAGCGCGAGTCAAACAGGGAATTTTCTCCTACGAGCAGTACTTC
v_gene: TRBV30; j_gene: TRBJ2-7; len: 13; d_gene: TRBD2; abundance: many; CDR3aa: CAWSPSGSGEQYF; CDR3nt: TGTGCCTGGAGCCCTAGCGGGAGTGGCGAGCAGTACTTC
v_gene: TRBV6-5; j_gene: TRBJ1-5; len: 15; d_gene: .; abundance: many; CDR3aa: CASSYVGGSTQPQHF; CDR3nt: TGTGCCAGCAGTTACGTGGGGGGCAGCACCCAGCCCCAGCATTTT
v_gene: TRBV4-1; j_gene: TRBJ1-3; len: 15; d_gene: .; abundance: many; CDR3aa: CASSRRPPSGNTIYF; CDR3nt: TGCGCCAGCAGCCGCAGGCCCCCCAGTGGAAACACCATATATTTT
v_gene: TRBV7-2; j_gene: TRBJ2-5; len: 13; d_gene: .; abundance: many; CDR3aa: CASRSSNQETQYF; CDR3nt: TGTGCCAGCAGAAGCAGCAACCAAGAGACCCAGTACTTC
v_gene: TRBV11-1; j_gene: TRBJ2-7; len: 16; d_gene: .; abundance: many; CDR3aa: CASSLAGSVQAYEQYF; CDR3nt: TGTGCCAGCAGCTTAGCTGGTAGCGTTCAAGCCTACGAGCAGTACTTC